Ten or more counts support the clone carrying this TCR beta chain. The antigen remains undetermined. Preparing the TCRbeta library involved the use of unique molecular identifiers. TCRdb fed the PCR reads into MiXCR, producing one record per CDR3 protein. The sample includes 440,000 or so distinct CDR3 sequences, roughly 43% of them seen just once. Looked up from germline, CDR1 is DFQATT and CDR2 is SNEGSKA (reference sequence). The ends lost 5 bases at V and 7 bases at J; junction bases unmatched: 9. The CDR3 runs 15 residues. This entry is derived from a study of T-cell reconstitution after alpha-beta-depleted transplantation in children. Study-level results: At one year after transplant, newly produced T cells mostly accounted for T-cell counts and diversity. Reportedly, alpha-beta T cells present about two months post-transplant originated from several hundred expanded clones of graft origin. The study traced high day-60 TCRbeta diversity in some patients to surviving recipient T cells and thymic progenitors.

This clonotype was sampled from a girl aged 2-9 years with aplastic anemia, due to receive a stem cell transplant. The chain joins TRBV20-1 to TRBJ1-5, with TRBD1 matching 12 bases. The starting material was PBMCs, obtained before TCRalphabeta/CD19-depleted stem cell transplant. The CDR3 sequence is CSAGAGTGGGQPQHF. The CDR3 DNA reads as TGCAGTGCTGGAGCCGGGACAGGGGGCGGACAGCCCCAGCATTTT.